A selection of T cell receptor beta chains follows, all from one sample in a study of control samples from healthy donors and cancer patients. TCRdb keeps only in-frame clones here, not all; method: immunoSEQ multiplex PCR. Here the sample spans about 110,000 clones, approximately 90% being singletons. The source material was blood. These receptors all come from a human donor in good health. The donor label of this sample is uncertain. Each CDR3 is given with its conserved first and last residue. D genes are given only for firm matches. A clone size is listed for some rows: how often the clone was seen (once, few, many), or a class if it is expanded.

V,D,size,J,CDR3,DNA
TRBV20-1,.,.,TRBJ1-2,CSASAGGGYTF,TGCAGTGCTAGTGCGGGGGGAGGCTACACCTTC
TRBV19,.,.,TRBJ2-7,CASSTHTGEQYF,TGTGCCAGTAGTACGCATACAGGCGAGCAGTACTTC
TRBV10-3,.,.,TRBJ2-3,CAISGSWGTDTQYF,TGTGCCATCAGTGGGTCTTGGGGCACAGATACGCAGTATTTT
TRBV3-1/TRBV3-2,.,.,TRBJ2-1,CASSQEGSFYNEQFF,TGTGCCAGCAGCCAAGAGGGGTCTTTCTACAATGAGCAGTTCTTC
TRBV30,.,.,TRBJ1-1,CAWSEGVNTEAFF,TGTGCCTGGAGTGAGGGGGTGAACACTGAAGCTTTCTTT
TRBV7-8,.,.,TRBJ2-2,CASSLGAGLTNTGELFF,TGTGCCAGCAGCTTAGGGGCAGGGCTTACGAACACCGGGGAGCTGTTTTTT
TRBV5-5,TRBD1,.,TRBJ2-5,CASSQDRVETQYF,TGTGCCAGCAGCCAGGACAGGGTTGAGACCCAGTACTTC
TRBV27,TRBD1,.,TRBJ2-7,CASSSRRLGQGTHEQYF,TGTGCCAGCAGTTCCCGTCGTTTAGGACAGGGAACCCACGAGCAGTACTTC
TRBV10-3,.,.,TRBJ1-3,CAITPDSGNTIYF,TGTGCCATCACCCCGGACTCTGGAAACACCATATATTTT
TRBV5-1,TRBD2,.,TRBJ2-5,CASSFSSGGTETQYF,TGCGCCAGCAGCTTCTCTAGCGGGGGGACAGAGACCCAGTACTTC
TRBV7-2,TRBD2,.,TRBJ2-5,CASSPSAAGGLWQGETQYF,TGTGCCAGCAGCCCCAGCGCAGCGGGGGGGCTGTGGCAGGGGGAGACCCAGTACTTC
TRBV21-1,.,.,TRBJ1-2,CASSSRRATASANYGYTF,TGTGCCAGCAGCTCCCGTAGAGCGACGGCATCAGCTAACTATGGCTACACCTTC
TRBV28,.,.,TRBJ2-1,CASSFVVGTAYNEQFF,TGTGCCAGCAGTTTTGTAGTCGGTACAGCTTACAATGAGCAGTTCTTC
TRBV24-1,TRBD1,.,TRBJ1-5,CATRDREGQPQHF,TGTGCCACCAGGGACAGGGAGGGTCAGCCCCAGCATTTT
TRBV14,.,once,TRBJ1-3,CASSQDPQGNTIYF,TGTGCCAGCAGCCAAGATCCCCAGGGAAACACCATATATTTT
TRBV13,.,.,TRBJ2-3,CASSFGRPDGTNTQYF,TGTGCCAGCAGCTTCGGCCGGCCGGATGGGACAAATACGCAGTATTTT
TRBV2,.,.,TRBJ1-5,CASSEGQDQPQHF,TGTGCCAGCAGTGAAGGGCAGGATCAGCCCCAGCATTTT
TRBV6-6,.,.,TRBJ2-2,CASTGKNTGELFF,TGTGCCAGCACGGGGAAGAACACCGGGGAGCTGTTTTTT
TRBV15,.,.,TRBJ1-1,CATSRGVGGQDTEAFF,TGTGCCACCAGCAGAGGCGTAGGGGGACAAGACACTGAAGCTTTCTTT
TRBV27,.,.,TRBJ1-5,CASSWQTQYSNQPQHF,TGTGCCAGCAGTTGGCAGACCCAATATAGCAATCAGCCCCAGCATTTT
TRBV5-4,.,.,TRBJ1-1,CASSLAGVFAFF,TGTGCCAGCAGCTTGGCCGGGGTTTTTGCTTTCTTT
TRBV28,.,once,TRBJ1-4,CASSIPRGELFF,TGTGCCAGCAGTATCCCTAGGGGGGAACTGTTTTTT
TRBV7-9,.,.,TRBJ1-4,CASSFVLGGTDEKLFF,TGTGCCAGCAGCTTCGTCTTGGGAGGGACGGATGAAAAACTGTTTTTT
TRBV27,TRBD2,.,TRBJ2-3,CASSWGGDTQYF,TGTGCCAGCAGTTGGGGGGGAGATACGCAGTATTTT
TRBV14,.,.,TRBJ2-7,CASSHYGQFYEQYF,TGTGCCAGCAGCCATTACGGTCAGTTCTACGAGCAGTACTTC
TRBV11-2,.,.,TRBJ2-7,CASSLGSGTLEQYF,TGTGCCAGCAGCTTGGGGTCGGGGACCTTAGAGCAGTACTTC